This T cell receptor (beta chain) emerged from a study of cytomegalovirus exposure and HLA in healthy donors. From germline, CDR1 is MNHEY and CDR2 SVGAGI. This CDR3 region has 13 residues. The V gene lost 2 bases and the J gene lost 2 bases, with 7 bases spanning the gap. 13 Jbeta primers and 60 Vbeta primers were used for the PCR. Here immunoSEQ multiplex PCR was the method, and the copy in TCRdb shows in-frame clones only, minus some. The table shows approximately 150,000 clones, with around four fifths occurring only once. Findings and caveats of the study: Donor immune exposure was known only as CMV serostatus. The majority of TCR sequences were rare, yet some public TCRs appeared in many donors. Owing to their indistinguishability, certain V segments, notably TRBV6-2 and TRBV6-3, were excluded.

This clone is a singleton in its sample. The antigen is not known. V gene TRBV6-5 combines with J gene TRBJ2-7; maybe TRBD1 (5 bases). The sequencing sample was made of PBMCs. The clonotype comes from a man in his forties or fifties in good health and CMV-seropositive. CDR3 loop: CASSYQGPYEQYF. The CDR3 region has the DNA TGTGCCAGCAGTTACCAGGGTCCCTACGAGCAGTACTTC.